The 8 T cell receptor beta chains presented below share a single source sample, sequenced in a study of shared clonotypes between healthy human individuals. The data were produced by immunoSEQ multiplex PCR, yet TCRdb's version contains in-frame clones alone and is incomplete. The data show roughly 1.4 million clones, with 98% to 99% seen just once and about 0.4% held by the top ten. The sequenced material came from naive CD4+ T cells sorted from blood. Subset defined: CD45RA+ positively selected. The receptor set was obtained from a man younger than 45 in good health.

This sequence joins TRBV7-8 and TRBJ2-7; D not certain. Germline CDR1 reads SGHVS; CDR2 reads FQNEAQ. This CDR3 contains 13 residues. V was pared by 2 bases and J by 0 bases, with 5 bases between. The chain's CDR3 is CASSLSSSYEQYF. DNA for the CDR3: TGTGCCAGCAGCTTAAGTAGCTCCTACGAGCAGTACTTC.

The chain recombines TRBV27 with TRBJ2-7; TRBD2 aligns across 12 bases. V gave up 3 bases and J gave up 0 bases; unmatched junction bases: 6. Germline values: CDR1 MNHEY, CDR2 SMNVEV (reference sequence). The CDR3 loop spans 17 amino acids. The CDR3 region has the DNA TGTGCCAGCAGTTTCTCCGGACTAGCGGGAAGCTCCTACGAGCAGTACTTC. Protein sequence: CASSFSGLAGSSYEQYF.

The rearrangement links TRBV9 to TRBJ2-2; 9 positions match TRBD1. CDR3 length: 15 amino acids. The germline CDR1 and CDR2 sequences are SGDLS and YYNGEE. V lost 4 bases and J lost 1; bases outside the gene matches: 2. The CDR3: CASSPGQGNTGELFF. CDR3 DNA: TGTGCCAGCAGCCCGGGACAGGGGAACACCGGGGAGCTGTTTTTT.

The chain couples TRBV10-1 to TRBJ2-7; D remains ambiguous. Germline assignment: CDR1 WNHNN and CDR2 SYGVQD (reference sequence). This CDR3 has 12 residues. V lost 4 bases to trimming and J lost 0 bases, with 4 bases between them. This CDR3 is CASSVNSYEQYF. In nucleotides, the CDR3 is TGCGCCAGCAGTGTCAACTCCTACGAGCAGTACTTC.

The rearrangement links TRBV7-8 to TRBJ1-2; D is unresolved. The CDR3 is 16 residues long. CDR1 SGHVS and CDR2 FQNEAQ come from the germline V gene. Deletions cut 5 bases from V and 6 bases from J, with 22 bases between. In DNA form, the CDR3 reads TGTGCCAGCAGCCAATCACGGACCCCTTTGAGAGATGGCTACACCTTC. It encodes CASSQSRTPLRDGYTF. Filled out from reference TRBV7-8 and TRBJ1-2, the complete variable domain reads GAGVSQSPRYKVAKRGQDVALRCDPISGHVSLFWYQQALGQGPEFLTYFQNEAQLDKSGLPSDRFFAERPEGSVSTLKIQRTQQEDSAVYLCASSQSRTPLRDGYTFGSGTRLTVV.

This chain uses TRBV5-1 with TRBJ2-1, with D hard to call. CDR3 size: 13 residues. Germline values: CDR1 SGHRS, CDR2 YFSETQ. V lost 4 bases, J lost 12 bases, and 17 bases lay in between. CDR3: CASSQGPIKGQFF. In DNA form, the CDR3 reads TGCGCCAGCAGCCAAGGTCCTATAAAGGGGCAGTTCTTC.

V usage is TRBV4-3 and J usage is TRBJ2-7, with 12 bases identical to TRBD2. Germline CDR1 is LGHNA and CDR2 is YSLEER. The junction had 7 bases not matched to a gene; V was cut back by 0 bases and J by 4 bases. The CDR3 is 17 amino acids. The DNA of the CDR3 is TGCGCCAGCAGCCAAGAGCTGCGACTAGCGGGAGCTTACGAGCAGTACTTC. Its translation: CASSQELRLAGAYEQYF.

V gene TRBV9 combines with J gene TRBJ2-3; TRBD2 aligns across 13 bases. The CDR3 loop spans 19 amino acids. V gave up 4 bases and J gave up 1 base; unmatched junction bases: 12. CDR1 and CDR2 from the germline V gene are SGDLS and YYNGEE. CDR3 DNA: TGTGCCAGCAGCCGGACTAGCGGGAGAGTTATTTGGGGCACAGATACGCAGTATTTT. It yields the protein CASSRTSGRVIWGTDTQYF.